The 25 T cell receptor beta chains below come from one sample, sequenced in a study of identical twins. In TCRdb, the 5' RACE reads were re-called with MiXCR into one record per CDR3 protein. The sample carries approximately 700,000 distinct CDR3 sequences, over 5% recorded once. The sequenced sample consisted of naive T cells sorted from blood. The receptor source for this set is a young man in good health.

This clonotype has ten or more counts. The rearrangement joins TRBV24-1 to TRBJ1-5; D uncertain. The germline gives CDR1 KGHDR, CDR2 SFDVKD. The ends were cut back, 3 bases at V and 10 bases at J, with 15 bases in the middle. This CDR3 contains 14 residues. CDR3 residues: CATSDGGVTQPQHF. The DNA of the CDR3 is TGTGCCACCAGTGATGGTGGAGTAACCCAACCCCAGCATTTT.

This clonotype was recorded at least ten times. The V gene is TRBV7-9, the J gene TRBJ1-6, with D possibly TRBD1 on 5 matching bases. CDR1 SEHNR and CDR2 FQNEAQ come from the germline V gene (reference sequence). The CDR3 covers 15 residues. V dropped 6 bases and J dropped 9 bases, with 18 bases sitting between them. CDR3 residues: CASRRTGGSLSPLHF. CDR3 bases: TGTGCCAGCAGACGAACAGGCGGCAGCCTTTCACCCCTCCACTTT.

The gene calls are TRBV30 and TRBJ2-5; no reliable D call. The germline gives CDR1 GTSNPN, CDR2 SVGIG (reference sequence). CDR3 length: 11 residues. V shed 3 bases and J shed 3 bases, with 5 bases lying between them. Written as DNA, the CDR3 is TGTGCCTGGAGGTTGGAAGAGACCCAGTACTTC. It yields the protein CAWRLEETQYF. Full variable domain (rest looked up from reference TRBV30 and TRBJ2-5): SQTIHQWPATLVQPVGSPLSLECTVEGTSNPNLYWYRQAAGRGLQLLFYSVGIGQISSEVPQNLSASRPQDRQFILSSKKLLLSDSGFYLCAWRLEETQYFGPGTRLLVL.

In this sample, this clonotype turned up a few times. This chain joins TRBV13 and TRBJ2-1; 8 bases match TRBD2. Trimming at V came to 10 bases and at J to 0 bases, leaving 20 bases not matched to a gene. The germline CDR1 and CDR2 sequences are PRHDT and FYEKMQ (reference sequence). This CDR3 is 19 amino acids long. CDR3 nucleotides: TGTGCCAACACCCCACGGGATAGCGGGGCTCAGAGCTCCTACAATGAGCAGTTCTTC. This translates into CANTPRDSGAQSSYNEQFF.

The chain links TRBV10-2 to TRBJ2-4; TRBD2 matches 15 bases. CDR3 length: 18 residues. CDR1 is WSHSY and CDR2 is SAAADI in the germline V gene. V lost 4 bases and J lost 1; bases outside the gene matches: 5. CDR3 nucleotides: TGCGCCAGCAGTGGAGGGACTAGCGGGAGGTGGGCCAAAAACATTCAGTACTTC. Protein product: CASSGGTSGRWAKNIQYF.

The chain links TRBV9 to TRBJ2-1; 9 bases line up with TRBD1. CDR1 is SGDLS, CDR2 YYNGEE, per germline. J gave up 2 bases and V 7 bases, and 10 bases lay outside the gene matches. The CDR3 is made up of 16 amino acids. CDR3 nucleotides: TGTGCCAGCGGGATATCCGGGACAGGGACCTACAATGAGCAGTTCTTC. This translates into CASGISGTGTYNEQFF.

There are a few counts of this clonotype. The CDR3 DNA reads as TGCAGTGCTAGAGTAGGCACAGAACAGGGCTACACCTTC. This encodes CSARVGTEQGYTF. The chain joins TRBV20-1 to TRBJ1-2, with unresolved D. Trimming took off 1 base at V and 8 bases at J, with 14 bases between the two ends. In germline, CDR1 is DFQATT, CDR2 SNEGSKA (reference sequence). The CDR3 is made up of 13 amino acids.

This clonotype came up many times. The J gene is TRBJ1-1, the V gene TRBV5-1; a possible D gene is TRBD1 (5 bases). Germline assignment: CDR1 SGHRS and CDR2 YFSETQ. The CDR3 is 13 amino acids. V was trimmed by 2 bases and J by 3 bases, leaving 8 bases between them. The CDR3 loop reads CASSFTQDTEAFF. In nucleotides, the CDR3 is TGCGCCAGCAGCTTTACACAGGACACTGAAGCTTTCTTT.

At least ten counts were recorded for this clonotype. V usage is TRBV3-1 and J usage is TRBJ1-5; D is uncertain. The CDR3 covers 13 residues. The ends were cut back, 1 base at V and 1 base at J, with 2 bases in the middle. Germline V gene sequence: CDR1 LGHDT, CDR2 YNNKEL (reference sequence). The CDR3 nucleotides read TGTGCCAGCAGCCAAGTCAGCAATCAGCCCCAGCATTTT. Amino acids: CASSQVSNQPQHF. Full variable domain (remainder filled in from reference TRBV3-1 and TRBJ1-5): DTAVSQTPKYLVTQMGNDKSIKCEQNLGHDTMYWYKQDSKKFLKIMFSYNNKELIINETVPNRFSPKSPDKAHLNLHINSLELGDSAVYFCASSQVSNQPQHFGDGTRLSIL.

The chain couples TRBV5-1 to TRBJ1-2, with 8 bases fitting TRBD1. The V gene's germline CDR1 is SGHRS and CDR2 YFSETQ. CDR3 length equals 15 residues. V dropped 2 bases and J dropped 6; count of bases not matched to a gene: 9. The CDR3: CASSFSRGRRDGYTF. The CDR3 nucleotides are TGCGCCAGCAGCTTTAGCAGGGGGCGCCGGGATGGCTACACCTTC.

This clonotype has a count of ten or more. The rearrangement joins TRBV6-2 or TRBV6-3 to TRBJ2-7, with D perhaps matching TRBD1 or TRBD2 (5 bases each). The V and J ends lost 6 bases and 0 bases respectively, with 12 bases between them. The germline V gene has CDR1 MNHEY and CDR2 SVGEGT. This CDR3 is 14 amino acids long. CDR3 in amino acids: CASSGALISYEQYF. In nucleotides, the CDR3 is TGTGCCAGCAGCGGGGCCCTCATCTCCTACGAGCAGTACTTC.

The chain's CDR3 is CASSFLAAREETQYF. In DNA, the CDR3 is TGTGCCAGCAGCTTCCTAGCGGCCCGAGAAGAGACCCAGTACTTC. The V call is TRBV7-6, the J call TRBJ2-5, with 7 bases lining up with TRBD2. Losses at the gene ends were 3 bases for V and 3 bases for J; bases not matched to a gene: 7. There are 15 residues in the CDR3. CDR1 SGHVS and CDR2 FNYEAQ come from the germline V gene.

A few counts support this clonotype. The V call is TRBV7-2, the J call TRBJ2-5; perhaps TRBD1 as D (5 bases). The CDR3 loop spans 17 amino acids. V was clipped by 1 base and J by 2 bases, with 17 bases between them. Germline V lookup: CDR1 SGHTA, CDR2 FQGNSA. The CDR3 DNA reads TGTGCCAGCAGCTTAGTACTTTGGGGCGCCGGACAAGAGACCCAGTACTTC. Translating it yields CASSLVLWGAGQETQYF.

This clonotype was observed many times. The rearrangement uses TRBV28 and TRBJ2-1; D is uncertain. The CDR3 contains 12 residues. The V and J ends lost 4 bases and 15 bases respectively, with 16 bases between them. In germline, CDR1 is MDHEN, CDR2 SYDVKM. CDR3 residues: CASSYPMDGTFF. The CDR3, as DNA: TGTGCCAGCAGTTACCCCATGGACGGAACGTTCTTC.

This clonotype occurred many times. The genes are TRBV5-1 and TRBJ2-2; D remains unclear. Trimming removed 0 bases at V and 7 bases at J, with 10 bases between. Per germline, CDR1 SGHRS and CDR2 YFSETQ. The CDR3 is 14 residues long. The CDR3 sequence is CASSLEGLGGELFF. CDR3 nucleotide sequence: TGCGCCAGCAGCTTGGAAGGGTTAGGCGGGGAGCTGTTTTTT.

This clonotype was seen more than once but under ten times. The CDR3 loop is CAETGTSGRAAYNEQFF. CDR3 sequence (DNA): TGTGCCGAGACAGGGACTAGCGGGAGGGCGGCCTACAATGAGCAGTTCTTC. V and J are TRBV2 and TRBJ2-1, with TRBD2 identical over 16 bases. V gave up 11 bases and J gave up 2 bases; unmatched junction bases: 9. From germline, CDR1 is SNHLY and CDR2 FYNNEI. The length of the CDR3 is 17 residues.

This clonotype has a count of ten or more. V usage is TRBV28 and J usage is TRBJ2-1; D is unresolved. This CDR3 spans 13 amino acids. The ends were cut back, 6 bases at V and 9 bases at J, with 15 bases in the middle. Germline CDR1 and CDR2: MDHEN and SYDVKM. CDR3 amino acids: CASRKLVTGEQFF. CDR3 bases: TGTGCCAGCAGGAAGCTAGTTACGGGTGAGCAGTTCTTC.

The J gene is TRBJ2-3, the V gene TRBV3-1, with D possibly being TRBD1 or TRBD2 (5 bases each). The CDR3 sequence is 18 residues long. V lost 1 base and J 0 bases, leaving 17 bases between the germline ends. Germline CDR1 and CDR2: LGHDT and YNNKEL (reference sequence). CDR3 DNA sequence: TGTGCCAGCAGCCAAGCCGGGGCGTCCATATCAAGCACAGATACGCAGTATTTT. Its protein product is CASSQAGASISSTDTQYF.

This chain joins TRBV7-6 and TRBJ2-5; D is undetermined. Germline CDR1 is SGHVS and CDR2 is FNYEAQ. The CDR3 consists of 12 residues. V lost 1 base and J lost 7, with 7 bases in between. The CDR3 sequence is CASSLGPPTQYF. CDR3 coding DNA: TGTGCCAGCAGCTTAGGGCCCCCGACCCAGTACTTC. Drawing the rest from reference TRBV7-6 and TRBJ2-5, the complete variable domain is GAGVSQSPRYKVTKRGQDVALRCDPISGHVSLYWYRQALGQGPEFLTYFNYEAQQDKSGLPNDRFSAERPEGSISTLTIQRTEQRDSAMYRCASSLGPPTQYFGPGTRLLVL.

The table lists this clonotype with many counts. This chain uses TRBV29-1 with TRBJ2-7; the D call may be TRBD1 or TRBD2 (6 bases each). There are 14 residues in the CDR3. Germline V gene sequence: CDR1 SQVTM, CDR2 ANQGSEA. V was cut by 4 bases and J by 3 bases, with 16 bases left in between. CDR3 DNA sequence: TGCAGCGTTGTCGGAACACAGGGAGGCTACGAGCAGTACTTC. Amino acid sequence: CSVVGTQGGYEQYF.

In this sample, this clonotype turned up many times. The chain combines TRBV20-1 with TRBJ2-7, with D maybe TRBD2 (6 bases). Trimming left V 2 bases short and J 0 bases short, with 17 bases between. The CDR3 extends over 16 amino acids. Germline CDR1 DFQATT, CDR2 SNEGSKA (reference sequence). The CDR3 DNA reads as TGCAGTGCTAGACCTACGGACTATAGCAGCTCCTACGAGCAGTACTTC. As protein: CSARPTDYSSSYEQYF.

This clonotype was detected a few times. This sequence joins TRBV3-1 and TRBJ1-4; 11 positions match TRBD1. V gave up 1 base and J gave up 10 bases; unmatched junction bases: 8. CDR3 length: 16 residues. Looked up from germline, CDR1 is LGHDT and CDR2 is YNNKEL (reference sequence). The CDR3 here is CASSQAAGQGGGKLFF. The DNA for the CDR3 is TGTGCCAGCAGCCAAGCTGCGGGACAGGGGGGAGGAAAACTGTTTTTT.

This clonotype was detected ten times or more. The V and J genes are TRBV29-1 and TRBJ1-2, with 7 bases lining up with TRBD1. CDR1 SQVTM and CDR2 ANQGSEA come from the germline V gene. The ends lost 6 bases at V and 1 base at J; junction bases unmatched: 11. This CDR3 is built from 15 residues. This CDR3 is CSVRYRDSGNYGYTF. In DNA form, the CDR3 reads TGCAGCGTACGATACCGGGACAGCGGTAACTATGGCTACACCTTC.

This clonotype has ten or more counts. This sequence joins TRBV10-3 and TRBJ2-7, with 8 positions matching TRBD2. Losses at the gene ends were 10 bases for V and 2 bases for J; bases not matched to a gene: 1. The CDR3 runs 11 residues. Germline-derived CDR1 and CDR2 are ENHRY and SYGVKD. CDR3 region: CATGGPYEQYF. DNA for the CDR3: TGTGCCACGGGAGGGCCCTACGAGCAGTACTTC.

This clonotype was picked up a small number of times. J is TRBJ2-2 and V is TRBV5-6; 9 nucleotides match TRBD1. J gave up 8 bases and V 4 bases, and 12 bases lay outside the gene matches. The CDR3 covers 16 residues. Germline CDR1 and CDR2: SGHDT and YYEEEE. As DNA, the CDR3 is TGTGCCAGCAGCGAACCGGGACAGGGAAGGGAAGGGGAGCTGTTTTTT. Translation: CASSEPGQGREGELFF.